This T cell receptor beta chain was recovered during a study of T-cell memory formation after mild COVID-19. Study overall: TCR clusters were mostly confined to one donor each.

On this clonotype: Its specificity is not known.

Study-level findings and limits: There was a balanced CD4/CD8 profile in clones contracting day 15 to 85, and later expanders leaned CD4+.

TCRdb used MiXCR to reprocess the 5' RACE reads, holding one entry per CDR3 protein. This sample carries about 210,000 distinct CDR3 sequences, more than 9% of them seen once, and the ten largest clones take roughly 3%. The CDR3 loop spans 15 amino acids. The J segment lost 6 bases and the V segment lost 3 bases, leaving 8 bases of the junction unmatched. Germline V gene lookup returns CDR1 SGHAT and CDR2 FQNNGV. The specimen was PBMCs or a T cell subset sorted from them (not recorded which). The chain uses TRBV11-2 and TRBJ2-5; 9 nucleotides agree with TRBD1. This TCR came from a man between 18 and 35 years old who had mild COVID-19 (a few samples of this study predate the infection). Cell type and time point are not known. CDR3 amino acids: CASSFESGTGQTQYF. DNA of the CDR3: TGTGCCAGCAGCTTTGAATCCGGGACAGGGCAGACCCAGTACTTC.